The rows below give T cell receptor beta chains drawn from one sample of a study of blood T cell repertoires in COVID-19. The data were produced by immunoSEQ multiplex PCR, yet TCRdb's version contains in-frame clones alone and is incomplete. The data contain around 190,000 clones, 70% to 80% of them singletons. The sample consisted of peripheral blood. Every receptor here comes from a woman aged 40 to 49 with COVID-19, enrolled during active disease. Both conserved end residues are part of each CDR3.

V,length,CDR3
TRBV30,14,CAWSAGGNNQPQHF
TRBV18,13,CASSPSDGAPLHF
TRBV6-5,16,CASSSSGWRGNYGYTF
TRBV4-2,14,CASSQDGRAYEQYF
TRBV27,15,CAIFLRDYRTGELFF
TRBV5-1,13,CASSGQMNTEAFF
TRBV2,16,CASSEGGGQLGFGYTF
TRBV7-9,11,CASSTQAEAFF
TRBV11-2,15,CASSPILGLQETQYF
TRBV2,16,CASNTPPQGRNQPQHF
TRBV18,15,CASSRPGTGAYEQYF
TRBV7-6,15,CASSLVGEGNEKLFF
TRBV10-3,13,CAISQTGGDGYTF
TRBV4-1,15,CASSRGLVGTDTQYF
TRBV5-4,13,CASSRGGIETQYF
TRBV7-3,13,CASSLFREETQYF
TRBV3-1/TRBV3-2,14,CASSWRTGTDTQYF
TRBV6-1,16,CASSVAGTLSSYEQYF
TRBV3-1/TRBV3-2,18,CASSPLILLAASYNEQFF
TRBV29-1,13,CSVDWVGSTEAFF
TRBV13,12,CASSLRVYGYTF
TRBV7-2,15,CASSSSGGPNYGYTF
TRBV4-2,15,CASSQGDSLYQPQHF
TRBV6-1,16,CASSVGAISYNSPLHF
TRBV11-2,11,CASSSFYEQYF
TRBV9,16,CASSVGQGASNTEAFF
TRBV18,14,CASSPGTGDAGYTF
TRBV6-1,17,CASSEALQGAGNEKLFF
TRBV2,14,CASSSGRAIGELFF
TRBV16,12,CASSRAYDEQYF
TRBV20-1,10,CSASVYGYTF
TRBV4-3,14,CASSQGQGGGEQYF
TRBV5-1,13,CASSLDRNTEAFF
TRBV19,12,CASSIRGEKLFF
TRBV5-4,16,CASSLLLSGRNYEQYF
TRBV28,16,CASSSAGRGLDTEAFF
TRBV30,11,CAWATSYEQYF
TRBV11-1,14,CASTDRSSYNEQFF
TRBV5-1,15,CASSSDLAGPETQYF
TRBV6-5,14,CASSRGLAAYEQYF
TRBV5-1,13,CASSAADNTEAFF
TRBV11-2,15,CASSTYRGRDEKLFF
TRBV29-1,14,CSVSSIANTGELFF
TRBV9,14,CASSARTGTDTQYF